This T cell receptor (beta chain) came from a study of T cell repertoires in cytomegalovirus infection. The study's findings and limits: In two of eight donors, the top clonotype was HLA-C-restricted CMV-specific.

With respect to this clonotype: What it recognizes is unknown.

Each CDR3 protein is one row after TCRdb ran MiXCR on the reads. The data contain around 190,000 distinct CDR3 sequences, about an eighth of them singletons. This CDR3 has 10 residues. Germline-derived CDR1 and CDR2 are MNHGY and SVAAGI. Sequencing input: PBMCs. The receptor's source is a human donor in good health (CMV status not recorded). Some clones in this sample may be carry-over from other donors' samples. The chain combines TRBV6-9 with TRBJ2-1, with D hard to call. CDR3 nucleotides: TGTCCGCGGCGGAAGAATGAGCAGTTCTTC. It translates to CPRRKNEQFF.